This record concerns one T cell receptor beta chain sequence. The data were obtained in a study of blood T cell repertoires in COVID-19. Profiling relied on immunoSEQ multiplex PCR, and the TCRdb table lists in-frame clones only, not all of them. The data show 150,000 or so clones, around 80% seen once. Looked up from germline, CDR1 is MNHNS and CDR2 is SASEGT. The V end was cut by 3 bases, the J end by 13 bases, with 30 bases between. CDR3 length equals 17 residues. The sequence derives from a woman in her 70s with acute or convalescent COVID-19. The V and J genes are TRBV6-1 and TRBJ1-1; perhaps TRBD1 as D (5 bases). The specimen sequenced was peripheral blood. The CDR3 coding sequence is TGTGCCAGCAGTGATATTATTTTAAAGGCGGGACCAGGGAGTGGTTTCTTT. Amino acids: CASSDIILKAGPGSGFF.